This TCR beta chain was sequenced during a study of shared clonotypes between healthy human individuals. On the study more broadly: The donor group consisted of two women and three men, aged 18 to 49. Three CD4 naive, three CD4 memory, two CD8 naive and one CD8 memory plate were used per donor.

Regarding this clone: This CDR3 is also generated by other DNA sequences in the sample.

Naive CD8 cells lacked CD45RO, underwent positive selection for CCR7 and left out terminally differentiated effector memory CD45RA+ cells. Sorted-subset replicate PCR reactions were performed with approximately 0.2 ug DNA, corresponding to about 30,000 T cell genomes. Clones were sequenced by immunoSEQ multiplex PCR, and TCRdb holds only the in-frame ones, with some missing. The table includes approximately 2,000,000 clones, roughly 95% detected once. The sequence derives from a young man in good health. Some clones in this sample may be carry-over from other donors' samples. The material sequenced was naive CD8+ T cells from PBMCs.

The CDR3 spells CASSLSRANTEAFF. The CDR3 coding sequence is TGTGCCAGCAGTCTCTCCAGGGCGAACACTGAAGCTTTCTTT. The chain couples TRBV27 to TRBJ1-1, with TRBD1 as a possible D gene (5 bases). The CDR3 extends over 14 amino acids. Trimming took off 5 bases at V and 1 base at J, with 11 bases between the two ends. From germline, CDR1 is MNHEY and CDR2 SMNVEV (reference sequence).